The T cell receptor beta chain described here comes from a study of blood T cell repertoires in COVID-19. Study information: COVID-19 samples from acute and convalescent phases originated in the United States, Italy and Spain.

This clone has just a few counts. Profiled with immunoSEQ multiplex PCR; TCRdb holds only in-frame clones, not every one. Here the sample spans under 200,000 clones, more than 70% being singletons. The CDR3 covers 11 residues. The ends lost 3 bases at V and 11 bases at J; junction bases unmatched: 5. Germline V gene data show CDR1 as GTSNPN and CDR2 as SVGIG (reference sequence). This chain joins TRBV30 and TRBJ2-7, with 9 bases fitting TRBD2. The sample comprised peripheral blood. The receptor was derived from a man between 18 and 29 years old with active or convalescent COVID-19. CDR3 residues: CAWSLAGVEYF. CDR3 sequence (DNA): TGTGCCTGGAGCTTAGCGGGGGTTGAGTACTTC. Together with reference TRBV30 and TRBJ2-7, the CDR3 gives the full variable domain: SQTIHQWPATLVQPVGSPLSLECTVEGTSNPNLYWYRQAAGRGLQLLFYSVGIGQISSEVPQNLSASRPQDRQFILSSKKLLLSDSGFYLCAWSLAGVEYFGPGTRLTVT.